Below are 22 T cell receptor beta chains sequenced from a single sample in a study of cytomegalovirus exposure and HLA in healthy donors. Both 60 Vbeta primers and 13 Jbeta primers went into the PCR. Libraries were prepared by immunoSEQ multiplex PCR; TCRdb keeps only in-frame clonotypes and omits some of them. The data show about 150,000 clones, with 65% to 75% seen just once and over 2.5% held by the top ten. Sequencing input: PBMCs. These receptors all come from a man between 18 and 29 years old in good health and CMV-seronegative.

J is TRBJ2-1 and V is TRBV7-9; weak D call: TRBD2 (5 bases). Germline V lookup: CDR1 SEHNR, CDR2 FQNEAQ (reference sequence). V lost 4 bases and J lost 3, with 10 bases in between. The CDR3 runs 14 residues. CDR3 residues: CASSYRTGYNEQFF. In DNA form, the CDR3 reads TGTGCCAGCAGCTATCGGACTGGCTACAATGAGCAGTTCTTC.

In nucleotides, the CDR3 is TGTGCCAGCAGCTTTTTTTCTCCGGCAGGGAGGATCGGTGAACTGTTTTTT. This encodes CASSFFSPAGRIGELFF. The chain combines TRBV7-2 with TRBJ1-4; D is possibly TRBD1 (5 bases). CDR1 is SGHTA and CDR2 is FQGNSA in the germline V gene. This CDR3 comprises 17 residues. V was pared by 3 bases and J by 12 bases, with 26 bases between.

V gene TRBV7-9 combines with J gene TRBJ1-1; D is uncertain. CDR3 length equals 13 residues. The V end lost 6 bases, the J end lost 3 bases, and 11 bases lay between the germline ends. Germline assignment: CDR1 SEHNR and CDR2 FQNEAQ (reference sequence). The CDR3 sequence: CASRAVSHTEAFF. The CDR3 DNA reads as TGTGCCAGCAGGGCCGTGTCTCACACTGAAGCTTTCTTT.

V is TRBV14 and J is TRBJ1-3, with D maybe TRBD1 (6 bases). The CDR3 has 15 residues. With 4 bases removed from V and 0 bases from J, the gap between germline ends came to 10 bases. CDR1 and CDR2 (germline): SGHDN, FVKESK. CDR3 bases: TGTGCCAGCAGCCCGGACAGCTTCTCTGGAAACACCATATATTTT. It translates to CASSPDSFSGNTIYF. Full variable domain (missing parts from reference TRBV14 and TRBJ1-3): EAGVTQFPSHSVIEKGQTVTLRCDPISGHDNLYWYRRVMGKEIKFLLHFVKESKQDESGMPNNRFLAERTGGTYSTLKVQPAELEDSGVYFCASSPDSFSGNTIYFGEGSWLTVV.

This clone occurred a few times. This chain joins TRBV25-1 and TRBJ2-1, with 13 bases that match TRBD2. The germline V gene has CDR1 MGHDK and CDR2 SYGVNS. V lost 5 bases, J lost 8 bases, and 15 bases stayed unmatched. This CDR3 contains 18 residues. The CDR3 sequence: CASSSYLRRTSGGDEQFF. The DNA for the CDR3 is TGTGCCAGCAGTTCTTATCTCCGGAGGACTAGCGGGGGCGATGAGCAGTTCTTC.

V is TRBV9 and J is TRBJ1-5, with D unclear. Germline V gives CDR1 SGDLS, CDR2 YYNGEE. This CDR3 has 15 amino acids. Trimming took off 0 bases at V and 2 bases at J, with 9 bases between the two ends. This CDR3 reads CASSVGMGGNQPQHF. The CDR3 DNA reads as TGTGCCAGCAGCGTAGGGATGGGAGGCAATCAGCCCCAGCATTTT.

V and J are TRBV2 and TRBJ2-1; D call uncertain. V dropped 3 bases and J dropped 10 bases, with 13 bases sitting between them. Germline lookup yields CDR1 SNHLY and CDR2 FYNNEI. The CDR3 runs 13 residues. CDR3: CASSEETRKEQFF. The CDR3 DNA sequence: TGTGCCAGCAGTGAGGAGACTCGTAAAGAGCAGTTCTTC.

The sample holds one count of this clone. The CDR3 loop is CASSQAGTSGGEETQYF. CDR3 nucleotide sequence: TGCGCCAGCAGCCAAGCCGGGACTAGCGGGGGGGAAGAGACCCAGTACTTC. The chain recombines TRBV4-1 with TRBJ2-5; TRBD2 matches at 16 bases. CDR3 length: 17 residues. Germline V lookup: CDR1 MGHRA, CDR2 YSYEKL. J gave up 3 bases and V 1 base, and 2 bases lay outside the gene matches.

The gene calls are TRBV28 and TRBJ1-5, with no clear D. Germline lookup yields CDR1 MDHEN and CDR2 SYDVKM. V was pared by 4 bases and J by 2 bases, with 12 bases between. This CDR3 has 15 residues. The CDR3 sequence: CASSSGMHGNQPQHF. For the CDR3, the DNA is TGTGCCAGCAGTTCCGGGATGCACGGCAATCAGCCCCAGCATTTT.

The chain carries TRBV9 and TRBJ2-3; 9 bases are shared with TRBD2. The germline gives CDR1 SGDLS, CDR2 YYNGEE. The CDR3 is made up of 16 amino acids. J was trimmed by 6 bases and V by 0 bases; bases with no gene match: 8. The CDR3 loop is CASSVVAGGLGDTQYF. The CDR3 bases are TGTGCCAGCAGCGTAGTTGCGGGGGGGCTCGGGGATACGCAGTATTTT.

A few counts support this clone. Germline and junction disagree at one end, which may indicate a read error. This chain joins TRBV4-1 and TRBJ2-2, with 10 bases identical to TRBD2. The CDR3 extends over 15 amino acids. Germline CDR1 MGHRA, CDR2 YSYEKL. The CDR3 spells CASSQAGGPIGELFF. For the CDR3, the DNA is TGCGCCAGCAGTCAAGCGGGGGGGCCTATCGGGGAGCTGTTTTTT.

The V and J genes are TRBV30 and TRBJ2-3; 8 nucleotides align to TRBD2. Germline V gene data show CDR1 as GTSNPN and CDR2 as SVGIG (reference sequence). The trim removed 0 bases at V and 4 bases at J, leaving 6 bases unmatched. The CDR3 has 15 residues. The CDR3 reads CAWSVGAGGSDTQYF. The DNA for the CDR3 is TGTGCCTGGAGTGTCGGGGCGGGGGGATCAGATACGCAGTATTTT.

This clone has only one observation. A read error may produce the germline difference seen at one junction end. The rearrangement uses TRBV7-9 and TRBJ2-2; 7 positions match TRBD1. CDR3 length: 16 residues. Germline V lookup: CDR1 SEHNR, CDR2 FQNEAQ (reference sequence). In DNA, the CDR3 is TGTTCCAGCAGCCGCATACAGGGGTCGAACACCGGGGAGCTGTTTTTT. It specifies CSSSRIQGSNTGELFF.

Only one count was recorded for this clone. The chain has TRBV5-1 and TRBJ2-3; tentative D call: TRBD2 (6 bases). The germline V gene encodes CDR1 SGHRS and CDR2 YFSETQ. The CDR3 spans 14 residues. V was clipped by 7 bases and J by 4 bases, with 16 bases between them. The DNA for the CDR3 is TGCGCCAGCTCTAGCGATCCCCCCCCAGATACGCAGTATTTT. This translates into CASSSDPPPDTQYF.

The chain has TRBV7-2 and TRBJ2-1, with TRBD1 identical over 9 bases. CDR1 is SGHTA, CDR2 FQGNSA, per germline. The V and J ends lost 7 bases and 8 bases, in that order; junction bases with no gene match: 9. CDR3 length: 14 residues. The CDR3 loop reads CASIWTGVEDEQFF. CDR3 in DNA: TGTGCCAGCATCTGGACAGGGGTGGAGGATGAGCAGTTCTTC.

In its sample, this clone was seen a few times. This chain connects TRBV29-1 to TRBJ1-1, with 7 bases that match TRBD1. Germline V gene sequence: CDR1 SQVTM, CDR2 ANQGSEA. This CDR3 comprises 14 residues. V was clipped by 4 bases and J by 0 bases; unmatched bases: 5. CDR3 sequence (DNA): TGCAGCGTTGTGGGGACAGCAATGAACACTGAAGCTTTCTTT. Amino acid sequence: CSVVGTAMNTEAFF.

The rearrangement uses TRBV6-6 and TRBJ1-2; no clear D gene. Trimming cost V 4 bases and J 8 bases, with 11 bases left between them. Germline V gene sequence: CDR1 MNHNY, CDR2 SVGAGI (reference sequence). The CDR3 consists of 12 residues. The CDR3 protein is CASSFTTNGYTF. The CDR3 coding sequence is TGTGCCAGCAGTTTTACTACCAACGGCTACACCTTC.

Written as DNA, the CDR3 is TGTGCCAGCAGCTTAGTAAGCGGGGCGAACACCGGGGAGCTGTTTTTT. Protein: CASSLVSGANTGELFF. The chain employs TRBV7-2 and TRBJ2-2; 7 positions agree with TRBD2. The CDR3 has 16 residues. Trimming at V came to 1 base and at J to 0 bases, leaving 2 bases not matched to a gene. Per the germline V gene, CDR1 is SGHTA and CDR2 is FQGNSA.

The rearrangement links TRBV18 to TRBJ2-3; TRBD2 might be the D (5 bases). Between the trimmed V and J ends, which lost 4 bases and 5 bases, there was a span of 16 bases. The CDR3 spans 15 residues. In germline, CDR1 is KGHSH, CDR2 LQKENI. CDR3 bases: TGTGCCAGCTCACAAAGCGGAGTCGGAAGAGATACGCAGTATTTT. This translates into CASSQSGVGRDTQYF.

The rearrangement links TRBV15 to TRBJ1-1; D is unclear. This CDR3 comprises 15 residues. CDR1 is LNHNV, CDR2 YYDKDF, per germline (reference sequence). The V end was cut by 5 bases, the J end by 0 bases, with 13 bases between. CDR3 sequence reads: CATSEEGRMNTEAFF. The CDR3 DNA reads as TGTGCCACCAGCGAAGAGGGCAGGATGAACACTGAAGCTTTCTTT.

The chain recombines TRBV10-3 with TRBJ1-2, with D tentatively TRBD1 (6 bases). The CDR3 consists of 14 residues. Between the trimmed V and J ends, which lost 2 bases and 0 bases, there was a span of 7 bases. Germline V gene sequence: CDR1 ENHRY, CDR2 SYGVKD. CDR3 loop: CAISEGQTNYGYTF. The CDR3 DNA reads TGTGCCATCAGTGAGGGACAGACTAACTATGGCTACACCTTC.

The J gene is TRBJ1-1, the V gene TRBV4-2; TRBD1 agrees at 9 bases. This CDR3 has 14 residues. V lost 6 bases and J lost 6; bases outside the gene matches: 8. From germline, CDR1 is LGHNA and CDR2 YNFKEQ. CDR3: CASRSGTGLSEAFF. The CDR3 coding sequence is TGTGCCAGCAGGTCCGGGACAGGGCTCTCTGAAGCTTTCTTT.